The present T cell receptor beta chain was sequenced within a study of T cell responses to AZD1222 COVID-19 vaccine. Generated by immunoSEQ multiplex PCR, the TCRdb table keeps only in-frame clones and is missing some. This sample yields roughly 150,000 clones, of which under 95% are seen a single time; approximately 5.3% belongs to the top ten. V was cut by 1 base and J by 8 bases, with 8 bases left in between. Germline V gene sequence: CDR1 LNHDA, CDR2 SQIVND (reference sequence). The length of the CDR3 is 13 residues. The sequencing here drew on peripheral blood, taken on day 0 of AZD1222 vaccination. This chain links TRBV19 with TRBJ1-4, with a tentative D call TRBD1 (5 bases). The source of this sequence is an adult in good health. CDR3 DNA sequence: TGTGCCAGTAGTATAGCCAGGGAGGAAAAACTGTTTTTT. Its protein product is CASSIAREEKLFF.